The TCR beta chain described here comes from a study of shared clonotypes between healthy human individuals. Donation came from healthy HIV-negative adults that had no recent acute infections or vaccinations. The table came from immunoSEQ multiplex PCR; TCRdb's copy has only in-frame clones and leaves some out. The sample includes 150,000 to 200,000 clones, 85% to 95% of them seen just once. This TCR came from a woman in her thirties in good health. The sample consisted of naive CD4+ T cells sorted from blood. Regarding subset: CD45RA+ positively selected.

Here the CDR3 DNA reads TGTGCCAGCAGCCCTAGCGGGAGGGCCTACAATGAGCAGTTCTTC. Amino acids: CASSPSGRAYNEQFF. The chain links TRBV7-9 to TRBJ2-1, with 12 positions matching TRBD2. The V and J ends lost 5 bases and 2 bases, in that order; junction bases with no gene match: 1. This CDR3 spans 15 amino acids. Germline loops: CDR1 SEHNR, CDR2 FQNEAQ (reference sequence).